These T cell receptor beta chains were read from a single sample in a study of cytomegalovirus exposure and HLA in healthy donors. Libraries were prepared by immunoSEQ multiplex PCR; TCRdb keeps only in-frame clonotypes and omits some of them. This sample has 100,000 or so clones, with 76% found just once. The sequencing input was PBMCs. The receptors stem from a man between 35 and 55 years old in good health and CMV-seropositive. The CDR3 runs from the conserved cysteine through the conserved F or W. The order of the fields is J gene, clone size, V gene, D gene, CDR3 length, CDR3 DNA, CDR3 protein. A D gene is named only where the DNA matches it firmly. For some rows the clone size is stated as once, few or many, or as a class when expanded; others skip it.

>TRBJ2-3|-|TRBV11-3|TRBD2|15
TGTGCCAGCAGCTTAGGACTAGCGGTCACAGATACGCAGTATTTT
CASSLGLAVTDTQYF
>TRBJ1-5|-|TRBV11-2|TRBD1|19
TGTGCCAGCAGCTTAGGGAATTTACAAGGGGGCAAGGGCAATCAGCCCCAGCATTTT
CASSLGNLQGGKGNQPQHF
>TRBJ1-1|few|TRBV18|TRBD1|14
TGTGCCAGCTCACTTGGGACAGGGAACACTGAAGCTTTCTTT
CASSLGTGNTEAFF
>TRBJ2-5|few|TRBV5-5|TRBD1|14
TGTGCCAGCAGCTCGACAGGGGGCAGAGAGACCCAGTACTTC
CASSSTGGRETQYF
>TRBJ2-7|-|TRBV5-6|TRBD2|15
TGTGCCAGCAGCTATCGCGGACTAGCGGACTACGAGCAGTACTTC
CASSYRGLADYEQYF
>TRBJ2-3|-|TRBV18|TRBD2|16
TGTGCCAGCTCACCACTCCGGGGGGGAAGCACAGATACGCAGTATTTT
CASSPLRGGSTDTQYF
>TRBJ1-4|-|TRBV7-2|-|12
TGTGCCAGCAGCTCGTACAGCGAAAAACTGTTTTTT
CASSSYSEKLFF
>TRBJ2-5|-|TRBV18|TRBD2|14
TGTGCCAGCTCACCACTCGGGGGGGATGAGACCCAGTACTTC
CASSPLGGDETQYF
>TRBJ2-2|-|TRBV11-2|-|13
TGTGCCAGCAGCCGACTTGGCACCGGGGAGCTGTTTTTT
CASSRLGTGELFF
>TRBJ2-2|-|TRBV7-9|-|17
TGTGCCAGCAGCTTAGCGCTCTGGCAGGAAGGCACCGGGGAGCTGTTTTTT
CASSLALWQEGTGELFF
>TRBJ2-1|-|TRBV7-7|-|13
TGTGCTAGCGCTCGGGCCCAGGGGGGTGAGCAGTTCTTC
CASARAQGGEQFF
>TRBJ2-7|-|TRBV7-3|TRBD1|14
TGTGCCAGCAGTTCCGGACAGGGGGCCCACGAGCAGTACTTC
CASSSGQGAHEQYF
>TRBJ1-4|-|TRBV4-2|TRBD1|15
TGTGCCAGCAGCCGAAACAGGGGGCCGGATGAAAAACTGTTTTTT
CASSRNRGPDEKLFF
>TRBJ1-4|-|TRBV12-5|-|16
TGTGCTAGTGGTTTGCACATCAGGGATACTAATGAAAAACTGTTTTTT
CASGLHIRDTNEKLFF
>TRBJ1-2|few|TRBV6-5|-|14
TGTGCCAGCAGTCTCCAAGGGGGTCATGATGGCTACACCTTC
CASSLQGGHDGYTF
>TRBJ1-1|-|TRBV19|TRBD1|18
TGTGCCAGTAGTATAGGCGCCGACAGGGGGCGTGGAAACACTGAAGCTTTCTTT
CASSIGADRGRGNTEAFF
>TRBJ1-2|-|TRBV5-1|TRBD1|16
TGCGCCAGCAGCTTGGACGGACAGGGGTGGTCCTATGGCTACACCTTC
CASSLDGQGWSYGYTF
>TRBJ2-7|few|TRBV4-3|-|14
TGCGCCAGCAGCCAAGGGCCAGACTCCTACGAGCAGTACTTC
CASSQGPDSYEQYF
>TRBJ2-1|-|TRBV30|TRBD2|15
TGTGCCTGGAGGGAAAGCGGGAGCTCCTACAATGAGCAGTTCTTC
CAWRESGSSYNEQFF